This TCR beta chain stems from a study of blood T cell repertoires in COVID-19 (dated by TCRdb to between 2020 and 2021). The study in broad terms: Collaborator samples came from the United States, Italy and Spain and covered acute and convalescent phases of COVID-19. The material from the prospective study consisted of cDNA or gDNA derived from T cells, B-cell-depleted T cells, or PBMCs. Subjects who had been exposed to COVID-19, were actively infected with it, or had recovered from it provided the deeply sampled blood TCRbeta repertoires that made up the dataset. The repertoires were released in a freely available public database intended as a resource for research on the immune response to SARS-CoV-2. Samples were obtained from the ongoing ImmuneRACE study (first 160 participants) and from approximately 1,200 subjects provided by 6 global collaborators. The sample metadata nearly always contained a de-identified subject ID, COVID-19 status, age in years and sex. Where available, HLA class I and class II types were taken from metadata supplied by the sample provider and were not determined by assay-based typing.

TCRbeta CDR3 regions were amplified from genomic DNA by means of the immunoSEQ Assay, a bias-controlled multiplex PCR. In the paper's pipeline: Nucleated cell counts per sample were estimated from amplification of reference gene primers within the assay. To quantify the absolute abundance of each unique TCRbeta CDR3 rearrangement, sequence reads were collapsed and filtered. For each sample, productive Simpson clonality was calculated by taking the square root of Simpson's diversity index across productive rearrangements. As stored in TCRdb, this immuneACCESS dataset retains in-frame rearrangements with V and J assigned. A fraction of the clones does not appear; measured against another copy, unresolved V genes explain less than half of the discrepancy, and the remainder lacks a known reason. V and J calls and clone size are as listed in that table; D and trimming were resolved from the DNA. Counted in this sample were some 270,000 clones; 80% to 85% of them appeared once. The ten most abundant clones make up 15% to 19% of the sample.

One collaborating source in Seattle enrolled patients during active infection and followed them longitudinally through the course of disease. The collaborating institutions used their own protocols to collect whole blood in K2EDTA tubes. Collaborator samples were shipped for TCRbeta analysis as frozen whole blood, isolated PBMCs, or DNA extracted from either sample type. This clone came up once. Its antigen is still unknown. No clone much larger than this one lies a single base away; base qualities are absent. There are 14 amino acids in the CDR3, from cysteine to phenylalanine inclusive. Left in the record is the CDR3 DNA by itself, 42 bases read in frame from the first base. The germline V gene specifies KGHSH as CDR1 and LQKENI as CDR2. The trim is 2 bases for V and 6 bases for J, with a gap of 13 bases between the germline ends. Overall study outcomes, separate from this receptor: Clinical and demographic metadata were provided uncurated, with the amount varying by source and participant.

The chain employs TRBV18 and TRBJ1-1; no D gene can be assigned with confidence. Sequencing used peripheral blood. This sequence originates from a person in their 70s with COVID-19, enrolled during active disease. At the DNA level, the sequence is TGTGCCAGCTCACCAATTGGCGGTGGTCCTGAAGCTTTCTTT. It translates to CASSPIGGGPEAFF.